Below, 17 T cell receptor beta chains from the same sample are listed, as sequenced in a study of regulatory T cells in long-lasting Graves disease. The time point was: newly diagnosed GD, antithyroid drugs for less than 3 months. Construction of the TCR library relied on RNA isolated from PBMCs. CDR3 regions were amplified by Arm-PCR using iRepertoire HTBI primers to build TCR beta libraries. TCRdb used MiXCR to reprocess the multiplex PCR reads, holding one entry per CDR3 protein. The table lists hundreds of thousands of distinct CDR3 sequences, about a sixth of them singletons. The sample was also linked to a second study, of T cells in Graves' hyperthyroidism and ophthalmopathy.

The source was peripheral blood mononuclear cells (PBMCs), collected at new diagnosis, from a patient treated with antithyroid drugs. The receptors derive from a man aged 40-50 years with Graves disease.

The rearrangement uses TRBV6-4 and TRBJ2-1; 9 nucleotides align to TRBD1. CDR3 length: 15 amino acids. The J segment lost 4 bases and the V segment lost 2 bases, leaving 3 bases of the junction unmatched. Germline V gives CDR1 MRHNA, CDR2 SNTAGT. The CDR3 DNA is TGTGCCAGCAGTGACGGGGACAGGGCGTACAATGAGCAGTTCTTC. The encoded protein is CASSDGDRAYNEQFF.

The V gene is TRBV20-1, the J gene TRBJ1-1, with D maybe TRBD1 (6 bases). Germline V gene lookup returns CDR1 DFQATT and CDR2 SNEGSKA (reference sequence). The V gene lost 6 bases and the J gene lost 5 bases, with 13 bases spanning the gap. CDR3 length equals 12 residues. The CDR3 sequence is CSAGQPVTEAFF. The CDR3 bases are TGCAGTGCCGGACAGCCGGTGACTGAAGCTTTCTTT.

In its sample, this clonotype was seen many times. This sequence joins TRBV20-1 and TRBJ2-2; D possibly corresponds to TRBD1 (6 bases). V lost 6 bases to trimming and J lost 7 bases, with 21 bases between them. CDR3 length: 15 residues. The V gene's germline CDR1 is DFQATT and CDR2 SNEGSKA (reference sequence). The CDR3 is CSAKSMGHEDGELFF. CDR3 DNA sequence: TGCAGTGCCAAATCCATGGGACACGAGGACGGGGAGCTGTTTTTT.

This clonotype was seen ten or more times. The V and J genes are TRBV3-1 and TRBJ2-1; D not resolved. Germline V CDR1 and CDR2: LGHDT, YNNKEL (reference sequence). This CDR3 has 13 residues. Trimming shortened V by 8 bases and J by 4 bases, and 12 bases separated the two germline ends. CDR3 in DNA: TGTGCCAGCTCACCTTACTCTTACAATGAGCAGTTCTTC. Translated, it gives CASSPYSYNEQFF.

This clonotype was counted at least ten times. J is TRBJ1-1 and V is TRBV5-1, with D possibly TRBD1 on 5 matching bases. Trimming shortened V by 4 bases and J by 7 bases, and 17 bases separated the two germline ends. The CDR3 length is 14 residues. From germline, CDR1 is SGHRS and CDR2 YFSETQ. CDR3 nucleotide sequence: TGCGCCAGCAGCCTCCTCCAACGGGGGAATGAAGCTTTCTTT. Residues: CASSLLQRGNEAFF. Looking up the rest from reference TRBV5-1 and TRBJ1-1 gives the full variable domain: KAGVTQTPRYLIKTRGQQVTLSCSPISGHRSVSWYQQTPGQGLQFLFEYFSETQRNKGNFPGRFSGRQFSNSRSEMNVSTLELGDSALYLCASSLLQRGNEAFFGQGTRLTVV.

With regard to this clonotype: This may arise from a read error, as a much more abundant clone is one base away. The rearrangement joins TRBV28 to TRBJ2-5, with 8 bases that match TRBD2. The CDR3 consists of 17 residues. Germline V gene lookup returns CDR1 MDHEN and CDR2 SYDVKM. The CDR3 DNA reads TGTGCCAGCAGTTTAAGCGGGGGCCGGGGCGCCCAAGAGGCCCAGTACTTC. Translating gives CASSLSGGRGAQEAQYF.

The V call is TRBV7-8, the J call TRBJ1-1; D might be TRBD1 (5 bases). CDR1 and CDR2 (germline): SGHVS, FQNEAQ. V was clipped by 1 base and J by 3 bases, with 9 bases between them. The CDR3 length is 14 residues. The CDR3 here is CASSLVGTDTEAFF. The CDR3 bases are TGTGCCAGCAGCTTAGTGGGGACGGACACTGAAGCTTTCTTT.

There are many counts of this clonotype. The V call is TRBV10-3, the J call TRBJ2-7; no firm D call. Trimming stripped 2 bases from V and 5 bases from J, with 19 bases between. This CDR3 comprises 16 residues. CDR1 and CDR2 (germline): ENHRY, SYGVKD. In DNA, the CDR3 is TGTGCCATCAGTGAGCGACCGGGCCAGGAGTTCCACGAGCAGTACTTC. Translation: CAISERPGQEFHEQYF.

The V gene is TRBV6-2 or TRBV6-3, the J gene TRBJ1-2; D perhaps matches TRBD1 (5 bases). Germline-derived CDR1 and CDR2 are MNHEY and SVGEGT. The CDR3 length is 13 residues. Trimming shortened V by 2 bases and J by 6 bases, and 10 bases separated the two germline ends. CDR3 amino acids: CASSYDGGDGYTF. The CDR3 DNA reads TGTGCCAGCAGTTACGATGGGGGGGATGGCTACACCTTC.

The table lists this clonotype with a few counts. This may arise from a read error, as a much more abundant clone is one base away. The V gene is TRBV20-1, the J gene TRBJ2-3; maybe TRBD2 (5 bases). This CDR3 has 15 amino acids. Germline assignment: CDR1 DFQATT and CDR2 SNEGSKA (reference sequence). The chain's CDR3 is CGARGWGSGTDTQYF. CDR3 DNA: TGCGGTGCTAGAGGGTGGGGTTCAGGAACAGATACGCAGTATTTT.

This clonotype was detected ten times or more. The chain employs TRBV27 and TRBJ2-3; D gene unclear. V lost 5 bases and J lost 5, with 17 bases in between. The CDR3 extends over 15 amino acids. The germline V gene encodes CDR1 MNHEY and CDR2 SMNVEV (reference sequence). This chain's CDR3 is CASSEIEFLGDTQYF. CDR3 nucleotides: TGTGCCAGCAGTGAGATAGAATTTTTAGGAGATACGCAGTATTTT.

This clonotype occurred a few times. The junction departs from germline at one end; a sequencing error may be responsible. The chain couples TRBV20-1 to TRBJ2-1; D might be TRBD1 (6 bases). This CDR3 has 12 residues. Germline V CDR1 and CDR2: DFQATT, SNEGSKA (reference sequence). The CDR3 spells CSASSGVVERFF. CDR3 nucleotide sequence: TGCAGTGCTAGTTCAGGGGTGGTTGAGCGGTTCTTC.

By sample fraction, this clonotype is medium-sized. The rearrangement uses TRBV18 and TRBJ2-7; TRBD2 is a possible D gene (5 bases). The CDR3 runs 13 residues. The germline V and J ends were trimmed by 2 bases and 5 bases, with 10 bases remaining between them. Germline V gene data show CDR1 as KGHSH and CDR2 as LQKENI. CDR3 nucleotide sequence: TGTGCCAGCTCACCAACCAGCGGAGACGAGCAGTACTTC. Translated: CASSPTSGDEQYF.

This clonotype was seen ten or more times. This chain joins TRBV5-1 and TRBJ2-5; the match to TRBD2 covers 10 bases. Trimming took 2 bases from V and 1 from J; bases not matched to a gene: 8. The CDR3 runs 17 residues. CDR1 SGHRS and CDR2 YFSETQ come from the germline V gene. The CDR3 nucleotides are TGCGCCAGCAGCTTAAGGAGCAGCGGGGGGGCCCAAGAGACCCAGTACTTC. Protein: CASSLRSSGGAQETQYF. Combining the CDR3 with reference TRBV5-1 and TRBJ2-5 gives the whole variable domain KAGVTQTPRYLIKTRGQQVTLSCSPISGHRSVSWYQQTPGQGLQFLFEYFSETQRNKGNFPGRFSGRQFSNSRSEMNVSTLELGDSALYLCASSLRSSGGAQETQYFGPGTRLLVL.

This sequence joins TRBV9 and TRBJ2-1, with TRBD2 matching over 8 bases. The junction had 15 bases not matched to a gene; V was cut back by 0 bases and J by 7 bases. The CDR3 extends over 18 amino acids. CDR1 is SGDLS, CDR2 YYNGEE, per germline. CDR3 amino acids: CASSVALWGGGFGNEQFF. Written as DNA, the CDR3 is TGTGCCAGCAGCGTAGCGCTTTGGGGCGGGGGGTTTGGTAATGAGCAGTTCTTC. The whole variable domain, filled in from reference TRBV9 and TRBJ2-1, reads DSGVTQTPKHLITATGQRVTLRCSPRSGDLSVYWYQQSLDQGLQFLIQYYNGEERAKGNILERFSAQQFPDLHSELNLSSLELGDSALYFCASSVALWGGGFGNEQFFGPGTRLTVL.

This clonotype was recorded a few times. The chain employs TRBV20-1 and TRBJ2-7, with D unclear. Germline lookup yields CDR1 DFQATT and CDR2 SNEGSKA (reference sequence). The CDR3 is made up of 13 amino acids. Trimming removed 3 bases from V and 3 bases from J, with 12 bases in between. CDR3 nucleotide sequence: TGCAGTGCTAGTTCCCTCAAAATCTACGAGCAGTACTTC. Residues: CSASSLKIYEQYF.

Points on this clonotype: This likely came from a read error, as a far larger clone is one base away. As the CDR3 is not closed by the conserved phenylalanine or tryptophan, this likely results from a read error. The chain uses TRBV2 and TRBJ2-7, with 8 bases matching TRBD1. The CDR3 spans 12 residues. The germline V gene has CDR1 SNHLY and CDR2 FYNNEI. The V and J ends lost 6 bases and 7 bases, in that order; junction bases with no gene match: 5. The chain's CDR3 is CASSLQGGEQYS. CDR3 bases: TGTGCCAGCAGCCTACAGGGGGGTGAGCAGTACTCC.